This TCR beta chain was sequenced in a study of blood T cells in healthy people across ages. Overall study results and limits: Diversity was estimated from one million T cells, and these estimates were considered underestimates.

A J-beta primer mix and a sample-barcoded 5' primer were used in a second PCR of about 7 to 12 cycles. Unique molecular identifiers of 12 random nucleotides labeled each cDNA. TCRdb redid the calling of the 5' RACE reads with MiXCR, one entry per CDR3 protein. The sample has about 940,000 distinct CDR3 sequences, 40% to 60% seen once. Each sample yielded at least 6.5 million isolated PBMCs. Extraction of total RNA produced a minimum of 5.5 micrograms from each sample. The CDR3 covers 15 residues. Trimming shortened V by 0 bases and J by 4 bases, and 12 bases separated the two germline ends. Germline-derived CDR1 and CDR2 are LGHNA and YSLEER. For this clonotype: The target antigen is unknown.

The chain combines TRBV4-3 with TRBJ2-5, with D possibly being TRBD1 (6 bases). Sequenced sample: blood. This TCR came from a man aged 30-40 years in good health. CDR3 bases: TGCGCCAGCAGCCAAGATCTAACAGGGCGAGAGACCCAGTACTTC. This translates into CASSQDLTGRETQYF.